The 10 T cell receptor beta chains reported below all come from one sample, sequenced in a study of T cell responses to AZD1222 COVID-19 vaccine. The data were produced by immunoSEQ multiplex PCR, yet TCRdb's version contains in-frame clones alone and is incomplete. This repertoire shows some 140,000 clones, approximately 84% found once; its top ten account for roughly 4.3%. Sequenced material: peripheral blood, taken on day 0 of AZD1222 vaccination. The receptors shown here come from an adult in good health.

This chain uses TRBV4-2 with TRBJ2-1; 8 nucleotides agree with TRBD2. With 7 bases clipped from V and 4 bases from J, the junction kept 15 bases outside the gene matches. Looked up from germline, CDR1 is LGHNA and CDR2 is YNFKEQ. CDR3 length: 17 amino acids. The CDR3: CASISLELAGKYNEQFF. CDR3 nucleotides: TGTGCCAGCATCTCCCTGGAGCTAGCGGGCAAATACAATGAGCAGTTCTTC.

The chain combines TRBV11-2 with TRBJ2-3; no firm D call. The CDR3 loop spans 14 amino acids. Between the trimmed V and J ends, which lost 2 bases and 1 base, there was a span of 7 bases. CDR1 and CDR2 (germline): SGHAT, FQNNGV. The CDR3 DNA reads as TGTGCCAGCAGCTTATCTCCCCGCACAGATACGCAGTATTTT. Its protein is CASSLSPRTDTQYF.

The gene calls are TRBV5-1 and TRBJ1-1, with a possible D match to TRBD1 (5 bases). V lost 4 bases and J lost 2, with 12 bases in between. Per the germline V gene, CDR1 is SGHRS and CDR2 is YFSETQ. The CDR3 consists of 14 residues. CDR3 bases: TGCGCCAGCAGCGTCCAGGGTCCCAACACTGAAGCTTTCTTT. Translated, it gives CASSVQGPNTEAFF.

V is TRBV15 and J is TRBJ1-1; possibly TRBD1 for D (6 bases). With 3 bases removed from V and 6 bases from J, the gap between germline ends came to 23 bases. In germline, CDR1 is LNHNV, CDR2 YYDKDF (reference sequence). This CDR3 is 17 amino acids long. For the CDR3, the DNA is TGTGCCACCAGCAGCGACAGGTATGGATCGGTTATCGCTGAAGCTTTCTTT. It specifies CATSSDRYGSVIAEAFF. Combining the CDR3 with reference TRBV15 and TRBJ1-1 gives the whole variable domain DAMVIQNPRYQVTQFGKPVTLSCSQTLNHNVMYWYQQKSSQAPKLLFHYYDKDFNNEADTPDNFQSRRPNTSFCFLDIRSPGLGDTAMYLCATSSDRYGSVIAEAFFGQGTRLTVV.

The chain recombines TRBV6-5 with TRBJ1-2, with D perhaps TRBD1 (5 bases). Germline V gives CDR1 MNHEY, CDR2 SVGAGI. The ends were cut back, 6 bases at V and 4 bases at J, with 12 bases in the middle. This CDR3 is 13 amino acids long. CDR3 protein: CASSLDGTYGYTF. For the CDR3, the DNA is TGTGCCAGCAGCTTAGATGGGACCTATGGCTACACCTTC.

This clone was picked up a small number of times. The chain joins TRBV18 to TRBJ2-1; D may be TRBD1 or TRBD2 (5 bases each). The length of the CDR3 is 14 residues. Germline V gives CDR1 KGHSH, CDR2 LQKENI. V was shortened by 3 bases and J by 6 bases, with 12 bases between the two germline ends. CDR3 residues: CASSPWDRSNEQFF. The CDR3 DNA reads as TGTGCCAGCTCACCCTGGGACCGATCCAATGAGCAGTTCTTC.

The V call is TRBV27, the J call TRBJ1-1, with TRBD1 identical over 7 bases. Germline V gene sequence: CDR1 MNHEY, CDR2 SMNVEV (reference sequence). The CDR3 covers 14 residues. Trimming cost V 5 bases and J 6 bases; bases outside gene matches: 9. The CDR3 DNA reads TGTGCCAGCAGTCCCGGAACAGGGGAACCTGAAGCTTTCTTT. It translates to CASSPGTGEPEAFF.

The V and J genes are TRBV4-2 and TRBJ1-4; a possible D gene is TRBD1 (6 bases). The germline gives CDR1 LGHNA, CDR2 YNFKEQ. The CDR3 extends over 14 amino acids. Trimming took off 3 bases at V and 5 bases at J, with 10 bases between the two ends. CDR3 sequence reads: CASSHTGRNEKLFF. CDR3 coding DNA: TGTGCCAGCAGCCACACAGGGCGCAATGAAAAACTGTTTTTT.

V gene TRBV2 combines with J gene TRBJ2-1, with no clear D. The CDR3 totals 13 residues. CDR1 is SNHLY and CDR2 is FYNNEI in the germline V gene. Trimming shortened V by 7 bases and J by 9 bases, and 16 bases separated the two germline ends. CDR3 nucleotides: TGTGCCAGCATGACGGGCCCCGACGGTGAGCAGTTCTTC. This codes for CASMTGPDGEQFF.

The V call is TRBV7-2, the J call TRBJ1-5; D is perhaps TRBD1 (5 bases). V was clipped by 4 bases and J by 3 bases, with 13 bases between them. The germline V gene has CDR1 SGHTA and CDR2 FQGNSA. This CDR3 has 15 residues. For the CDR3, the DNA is TGTGCCAGCAGCTCTAGGCCGGGGGACAATCAGCCCCAGCATTTT. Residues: CASSSRPGDNQPQHF. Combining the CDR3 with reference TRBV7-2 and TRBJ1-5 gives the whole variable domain GAGVSQSPSNKVTEKGKDVELRCDPISGHTALYWYRQSLGQGLEFLIYFQGNSAPDKSGLPSDRFSAERTGGSVSTLTIQRTQQEDSAVYLCASSSRPGDNQPQHFGDGTRLSIL.